These T cell receptor beta chains were read from a single sample in a study of graft-versus-host responses after intestinal transplantation. TCRdb's table, derived via immunoSEQ multiplex PCR, lists solely in-frame clones and lacks some. The sample holds tens of thousands of clones, about 91% seen once. Which antigens these TCRs recognize remains unknown. Sequenced here: unstimulated CD8+ T cells sorted from spleen or lymph node cells, sampled before intestinal transplant. The receptor set was obtained from a human donor who received an intestinal transplant. Both conserved end residues are part of each CDR3. D genes are given only for firm matches. Expanded clones get a size class; other rows say once, few or many, or leave the size out.

TGCAGCGTTGGTTCGGTAGCGGGAGAGATCTACAATGAGCAGTTCTTC	CSVGSVAGEIYNEQFF	-	16	TRBV29-1	TRBJ2-1	TRBD2
TGTGCCAGCAGCCCTATCGGGAGTAGTACCGGGGAGCTGTTTTTT	CASSPIGSSTGELFF	-	15	TRBV7-8	TRBJ2-2	-
TGTGCCACCTCACACCAGGCAGCTGGAGAAAAACTGTTTTTT	CATSHQAAGEKLFF	-	14	TRBV6-5	TRBJ1-4	-
TGTGCCAGCAGCTTTAAACGGGTTGAGTGGGAGACCCAGTACTTC	CASSFKRVEWETQYF	-	15	TRBV5-6	TRBJ2-5	-
TGCGCCAGCAGTGATACCGGACAGGGCTACCCCTACGAGCAGTACTTC	CASSDTGQGYPYEQYF	-	16	TRBV10-2	TRBJ2-7	TRBD1
TGTGCCAGCAGCTCAGGACAGGGGGCCTACGAGCAGTACTTC	CASSSGQGAYEQYF	-	14	TRBV7-9	TRBJ2-7	TRBD1
TGTGCCAGCAGCTTAGTCTCCGGGAGAAAGGCCTACGAGCAGTACTTC	CASSLVSGRKAYEQYF	-	16	TRBV7-9	TRBJ2-7	-
TGCAGCGTTAAGGGACTAGTCACCTACAATGAGCAGTTCTTC	CSVKGLVTYNEQFF	few	14	TRBV29-1	TRBJ2-1	TRBD2
TGTGCCAGCAGCTTGGTTTTGGCAGACAATGAGCAGTTCTTC	CASSLVLADNEQFF	-	14	TRBV5-4	TRBJ2-1	-
TGTGCCAGCAGTCCAAGACCAGGGGGAACTGAAGCTTTCTTT	CASSPRPGGTEAFF	-	14	TRBV6-5	TRBJ1-1	TRBD1
TGCGCCAGCGCCAAAGACTGGCGGGAGGGGGGACTTAGTGAGACCCAGTACTTC	CASAKDWREGGLSETQYF	-	18	TRBV10-2	TRBJ2-5	TRBD2
TGTGCCAGCAGCATGACAGGGGAGGGCTACACCTTC	CASSMTGEGYTF	-	12	TRBV7-9	TRBJ1-2	TRBD1
TGTGCCAGCAGTTTCTCTATGCATGCGGAGCGCGTTTTT	CASSFSMHAERVF	few	13	TRBV27	TRBJ1-4	-
TGTGCCACCAGCAGAGATCGGACTGCATTATGGGCCGGGGAGCTGTTTTTT	CATSRDRTALWAGELFF	-	17	TRBV15	TRBJ2-2	-
TGCGCCAGCAGCCAAGAGGACAGCTTTAACACCGGGGAGCTGTTTTTT	CASSQEDSFNTGELFF	-	16	TRBV4-3	TRBJ2-2	-
TGCAGCGTTGAAATGAGGAGGGGAAGTTCCTACGAGCAGTACTTC	CSVEMRRGSSYEQYF	once	15	TRBV29-1	TRBJ2-7	-
TGTGCCAGTAGTTCCCCGCGATATAACTATGGCTACACCTTC	CASSSPRYNYGYTF	-	14	TRBV19	TRBJ1-2	-
TGTGCCAGCAGCTTTCCACATGAAACGGGACAGGGCGGCGAGCAGTACTTC	CASSFPHETGQGGEQYF	-	17	TRBV7-9	TRBJ2-7	TRBD1
TGCGCCAGCAGCCAAGAAGTCCAGGGGAACTATGGCTACACCTTC	CASSQEVQGNYGYTF	-	15	TRBV4-1	TRBJ1-2	-
TGCGCCAGCAGCTCCGGACTCGGTTTTTCGGCCTACGAGCAGTACTTC	CASSSGLGFSAYEQYF	-	16	TRBV5-1	TRBJ2-7	-
TGTGCCAGCAGCTTAGACGCAGGCATGAACACTGAAGCTTTCTTT	CASSLDAGMNTEAFF	-	15	TRBV11-2	TRBJ1-1	-
TGTGCCAGCAGTTTAGGTTCGGGGACTAGCTGGGAGACCCAGTACTTC	CASSLGSGTSWETQYF	-	16	TRBV27	TRBJ2-5	TRBD2
TGTGCCAGTAGTGTCTCCTCCGGACAGGGATTATATGAGCAGTACTTC	CASSVSSGQGLYEQYF	-	16	TRBV19	TRBJ2-7	TRBD1
TGTGCCAGTAGTACCAGGACAGGGGTTTGGTTTAACTATGGCTACACCTTC	CASSTRTGVWFNYGYTF	-	17	TRBV19	TRBJ1-2	TRBD1
TGCGCCAGCAGCCAAAGACTAGCGGGGGCTAAAGAGGAGTACTTC	CASSQRLAGAKEEYF	few	15	TRBV4-1	TRBJ2-7	TRBD2
TGTGCCAGCAGCTACGGGCCCCCCGGGGGAAACACTGAAGCTTTCTTT	CASSYGPPGGNTEAFF	-	16	TRBV5-4	TRBJ1-1	-
TGTGCCAGCAGCGTAGATTCTAGCCTAGGGATCTACGAGCAGTACTTC	CASSVDSSLGIYEQYF	-	16	TRBV9	TRBJ2-7	-
TGTGCCAGCAGCTTAATGACTAGCGGGAGCCCCGGGGAGCTGTTTTTT	CASSLMTSGSPGELFF	-	16	TRBV7-9	TRBJ2-2	TRBD2
TGCGCCAGCAGCCAAGAAAGAGGGAATGAGCAGTTCTTC	CASSQERGNEQFF	-	13	TRBV4-1	TRBJ2-1	-
TGTGCCAGCAGGACGGGACTAGCCTACGAGCAGTACTTC	CASRTGLAYEQYF	once	13	TRBV5-5	TRBJ2-7	TRBD2
TGTGCCAGCAGTCGCAGGGAAAGAGACACCGGGGAGCTGTTTTTT	CASSRRERDTGELFF	-	15	TRBV28	TRBJ2-2	-
TGTGCCAGCAGTTACTTGGGGGGGCGGGACACCGGGGAGCTGTTTTTT	CASSYLGGRDTGELFF	-	16	TRBV6-5	TRBJ2-2	-
TGTGCCAGCAGCCCAGGACAGGGGGGAAACTATGGCTACACCTTC	CASSPGQGGNYGYTF	-	15	TRBV7-9	TRBJ1-2	TRBD1
TGTGCCAGTACCTCTCGGGCAAACGGGGACAATGAGCAGTTCTTC	CASTSRANGDNEQFF	-	15	TRBV19	TRBJ2-1	-
TGCGCCAGCAGCTTGTTCCCCGACCTGAGGGTAGGCACTGAAGCTTTCTTT	CASSLFPDLRVGTEAFF	-	17	TRBV5-1	TRBJ1-1	-
TGTACGTTAGACACTGAAGCTTTCTTT	CTLDTEAFF	-	9	TRBV6-1	TRBJ1-1	-
TGTGCCAGCAGCCTCGTAGCAGGGTCATGGGCTGAAGCTTTCTTT	CASSLVAGSWAEAFF	-	15	TRBV6-5	TRBJ1-1	-
TGTGCCAGCAGCCAGTTTTTGAAGCAGGGCCAAGAGACCCAGTACTTC	CASSQFLKQGQETQYF	once	16	TRBV14	TRBJ2-5	-
TGTGCCAGCAGCTATCTCAGGGCGACTGAAGCTTTCTTT	CASSYLRATEAFF	-	13	TRBV7-8	TRBJ1-1	-
TGTGCCAGTAGTATAGATCCGGACAGGAAAGAGACCCAGTACTTC	CASSIDPDRKETQYF	-	15	TRBV19	TRBJ2-5	TRBD1
TGTGCCAGCGGCGACAGGGGCCCCTACGAGCAGTACTTC	CASGDRGPYEQYF	-	13	TRBV28	TRBJ2-7	TRBD1
TGTGCCAGCAGCTTAGCGGGACAGACTAGCACAGATACGCAGTATTTT	CASSLAGQTSTDTQYF	-	16	TRBV7-9	TRBJ2-3	TRBD1
TGTGCCTGGAGTAAACCCGCTGGACAGGGATGGGAGACCCAGTACTTC	CAWSKPAGQGWETQYF	-	16	TRBV30	TRBJ2-5	TRBD1
TGTGCCAGCGGGCAGGGGTCGAACACTGAAGCTTTCTTT	CASGQGSNTEAFF	-	13	TRBV7-9	TRBJ1-1	-
TGCAGCGTTGAGGGACAGGGAAACCAAGAGACCCAGTACTTC	CSVEGQGNQETQYF	-	14	TRBV29-1	TRBJ2-5	TRBD1
TGTGCCAGCAGCTTGCCCGGGGACTACAATGAGCAGTTCTTC	CASSLPGDYNEQFF	-	14	TRBV5-8	TRBJ2-1	-
TGTGCCAGCAGTTTAAACAGGGGGCTCACTGAAGCTTTCTTT	CASSLNRGLTEAFF	-	14	TRBV28	TRBJ1-1	TRBD1
TGTGCCTGGAGTGTACCCGGGGATGGCTACACCTTC	CAWSVPGDGYTF	-	12	TRBV30	TRBJ1-2	-
TGTGCCAGCAGCTTTATGAACACTGAAGCTTTCTTT	CASSFMNTEAFF	-	12	TRBV7-2	TRBJ1-1	-
TGTGCCAGCAGCTCTCTCTCGGGCGGGGGGGCCGAGGATACGCAGTATTTT	CASSSLSGGGAEDTQYF	once	17	TRBV7-9	TRBJ2-3	TRBD2
TGTGCCAGCAGCTTAGCTGGACAGGGGGCTGGGACTGAAGCTTTCTTT	CASSLAGQGAGTEAFF	-	16	TRBV13	TRBJ1-1	TRBD1
TGCGCCAGCAGCCACTCCGACAGCTACAATGAGCAGTTCTTC	CASSHSDSYNEQFF	-	14	TRBV4-3	TRBJ2-1	-